Described below is a single TCR beta chain sequence and its context. The antigen remains unidentified. Libraries for TCRalpha and TCRbeta carried sample barcodes and unique molecular identifiers via 5'RACE. TCRdb redid the calling of the 5' RACE reads with MiXCR, one entry per CDR3 protein. The sample yields 250,000 to 400,000 distinct CDR3 sequences, roughly an eighth seen once. The record originates from a study of T-cell memory formation after mild COVID-19. Study at large: TCR clusters were mostly confined to one donor each. The study, taken as a whole, reports: The study found contracting CD4+ clones mainly in CM and EM and contracting CD8+ clones in EMRA. Cross-reactive memory apparently joined, as some responding clones appeared in pre-infection memory.

This CDR3 is built from 14 residues. CDR1 and CDR2 from the germline V gene are SGHDN and FVKESK. V lost 1 base and J lost 7, with 11 bases in between. The sequenced material came from PBMCs or a T cell subset sorted from them (not recorded which). This clonotype was obtained from a man between 18 and 35 years old who had mild COVID-19 (a few samples of this study predate the infection). Cell type and time point are not known. The chain joins TRBV14 to TRBJ2-1, with D perhaps TRBD2 (5 bases). CDR3 sequence: CASSQVRTLNEQFF. CDR3 sequence (DNA): TGTGCCAGCAGCCAAGTTCGGACTTTGAATGAGCAGTTCTTC.